This entry describes one TCR beta chain. Germline CDR1 is LGHNA and CDR2 is YSLEER. The ends lost 3 bases at V and 4 bases at J; junction bases unmatched: 8. The CDR3 runs 16 residues. This specimen belongs to a study of blood T cells in healthy people across ages. Through a sample-barcoded 5' primer and a J-beta primer mix, a second PCR was run for about 7 to 12 cycles. One entry per CDR3 protein results from TCRdb running MiXCR on the 5' RACE reads. The sample carries roughly 1,800,000 distinct CDR3 sequences, approximately 50% recorded once. The sequencing sample was made of blood. The chain links TRBV4-3 to TRBJ2-3; 9 bases map to TRBD1. The sequence was collected from a woman aged 40 to 49 in good health. CDR3 coding DNA: TGCGCCAGCAGCCACTCGGGGGACAGGGTCTCAGATACGCAGTATTTT. This codes for CASSHSGDRVSDTQYF.